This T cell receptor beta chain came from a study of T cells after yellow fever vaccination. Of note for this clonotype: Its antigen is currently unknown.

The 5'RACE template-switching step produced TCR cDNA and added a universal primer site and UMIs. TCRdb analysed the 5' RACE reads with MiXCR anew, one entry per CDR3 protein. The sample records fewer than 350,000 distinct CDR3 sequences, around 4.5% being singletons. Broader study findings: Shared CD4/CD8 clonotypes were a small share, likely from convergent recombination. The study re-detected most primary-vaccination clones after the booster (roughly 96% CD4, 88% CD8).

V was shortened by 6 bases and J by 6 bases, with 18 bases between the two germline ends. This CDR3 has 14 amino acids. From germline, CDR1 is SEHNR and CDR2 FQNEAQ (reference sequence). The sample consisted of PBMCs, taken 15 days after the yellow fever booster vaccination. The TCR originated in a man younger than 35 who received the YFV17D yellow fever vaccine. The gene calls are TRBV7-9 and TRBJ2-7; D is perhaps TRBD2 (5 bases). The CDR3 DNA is TGTGCCAGCAGTGCGGTGACCCTAGCTAGCGAGCAGTACTTC. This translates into CASSAVTLASEQYF.